Listed here is a single T cell receptor beta chain. What antigen it recognizes has not been identified. It has no much larger one-base neighbor in the sample; base qualities were not kept. This sample stems from a study of blood T cell repertoires in COVID-19 (dated by TCRdb to about 2020). As for the study more broadly: Collaborator samples came from the United States, Italy and Spain and covered acute and convalescent phases of COVID-19. Subjects who had been exposed to COVID-19, were actively infected with it, or had recovered from it provided the deeply sampled blood TCRbeta repertoires that made up the dataset. The repertoires were released in a freely available public database meant as a resource for research on the immune response to SARS-CoV-2. Samples came from the ongoing ImmuneRACE study (first 160 participants) plus 1,254 subjects from 6 global collaborators. Where HLA class I and class II types were available, the types were taken from metadata supplied by the sample provider, not from assay-based typing. The sample metadata nearly always contained a de-identified subject ID, COVID-19 status, age in years and sex. The prospective study material was composed of cDNA or gDNA derived from T cells, B-cell-depleted T cells, or PBMCs. General study outcomes and caveats: Clinical and demographic metadata were provided uncurated, with the amount varying by source and participant.

Sequences LGHNA (CDR1) and YNFKEQ (CDR2) are obtained from the germline V gene. Spanning cysteine to phenylalanine, the CDR3 consists of 15 amino acids. Solely the CDR3 DNA is kept, with 45 bases framed from the first base. Trimming leaves V shorter by 1 base and J shorter by 6 bases, with the junction holding 6 bases beyond the gene matches. Collaborating institutions collected whole blood in K2EDTA tubes following their own protocols. For TCRbeta analysis, collaborator samples were shipped as frozen whole blood, as isolated PBMCs, or as DNA extracted from either sample type. The immunoSEQ Assay, a bias-controlled multiplex PCR, was used to amplify TCRbeta CDR3 regions from genomic DNA. Concerning the study's data processing: Within the assay, amplification of reference gene primers was used to estimate how many nucleated cells each sample contained. To quantify the absolute abundance of each unique TCRbeta CDR3 rearrangement, sequence reads were collapsed and filtered. For each sample, productive Simpson clonality was calculated by taking the square root of Simpson's diversity index across productive rearrangements. TCRdb's version of the immuneACCESS table is confined to in-frame rearrangements and falls short of the full clone set. An unresolved V gene accounts for under half of the shortfall where checked; the remainder is of unknown origin. V and J calls plus clone size are reproduced from that table; the DNA served to infer D and trimming. The sample table contains approximately 270,000 clones; only one count was recorded for 80% to 90% of them. About 1.3% of the sample belongs to the ten largest clones.

This TCR was sampled from an elderly man with acute or convalescent COVID-19. Recombination joined TRBV4-2 with TRBJ2-1; 7 middle bases align to TRBD2. Sequencing was carried out using peripheral blood. The bases are TGTGCCAGCAGCCAAGGAGAAGCGGGGAGCAATGAGCAGTTCTTC. This is translated as CASSQGEAGSNEQFF.